Shown below are 17 T cell receptor beta chains from a single sample sequenced in a study of blood T cell repertoires in COVID-19. Assay used: immunoSEQ multiplex PCR; TCRdb lists only in-frame clones, some missing. The repertoire holds 150,000 to 200,000 clones, about 82% seen once, with 5% to 8.5% in the top ten. Source material: peripheral blood. The receptor source for this set is a man in his sixties or seventies with active or convalescent COVID-19.

The J gene is TRBJ2-5, the V gene TRBV7-6; D possibly corresponds to TRBD2 (6 bases). The CDR3 sequence is 14 residues long. Trimming took off 1 base at V and 5 bases at J, with 11 bases between the two ends. Germline CDR1 is SGHVS and CDR2 is FNYEAQ. The CDR3 coding sequence is TGTGCCAGCAGCTTAGAAGCGGGTGGGGAGACCCAGTACTTC. Its translation is CASSLEAGGETQYF.

This clone came up once. This rearrangement joins TRBV11-2 to TRBJ2-7; perhaps TRBD2 as D (6 bases). V dropped 3 bases and J dropped 10 bases, with 16 bases sitting between them. Germline V gene sequence: CDR1 SGHAT, CDR2 FQNNGV. The CDR3 is made up of 13 amino acids. The CDR3 protein is CASSLGVWGTQYF. In nucleotides, the CDR3 is TGTGCCAGCAGCTTGGGAGTTTGGGGGACTCAGTACTTC. The full variable domain, its missing parts supplied by reference TRBV11-2 and TRBJ2-7, is EAGVAQSPRYKIIEKRQSVAFWCNPISGHATLYWYQQILGQGPKLLIQFQNNGVVDDSQLPKDRFSAERLKGVDSTLKIQPAKLEDSAVYLCASSLGVWGTQYFGPGTRLTVT.

The V and J genes are TRBV19 and TRBJ2-1; 8 positions agree with TRBD1. Germline V gene data show CDR1 as LNHDA and CDR2 as SQIVND (reference sequence). This CDR3 spans 15 amino acids. The ends lost 4 bases at V and 7 bases at J; junction bases unmatched: 9. Here the CDR3 reads CASSRGQVESNEQFF. CDR3 DNA: TGTGCCAGTAGTAGGGGACAGGTGGAATCGAATGAGCAGTTCTTC.

V gene TRBV5-1 combines with J gene TRBJ2-7; the match to TRBD1 covers 8 bases. V shed 4 bases and J 4 bases; nucleotides not matched to a gene: 10. CDR1 is SGHRS and CDR2 is YFSETQ in the germline V gene. This CDR3 comprises 15 residues. The CDR3 loop is CASSPGFDRGYEQYF. CDR3 DNA sequence: TGCGCCAGCAGCCCGGGATTTGACAGGGGATACGAGCAGTACTTC. The complete variable domain, with remaining parts taken from reference TRBV5-1 and TRBJ2-7, reads KAGVTQTPRYLIKTRGQQVTLSCSPISGHRSVSWYQQTPGQGLQFLFEYFSETQRNKGNFPGRFSGRQFSNSRSEMNVSTLELGDSALYLCASSPGFDRGYEQYFGPGTRLTVT.

The V gene is TRBV12-5, the J gene TRBJ2-1; 11 nucleotides agree with TRBD1. The CDR3 has 13 amino acids. The ends lost 6 bases at V and 9 bases at J; junction bases unmatched: 4. Germline V gene data show CDR1 as LGHNT and CDR2 as FRNRAP. The CDR3 DNA follows: TGTGCTAGTGGGGGGACAGGGGGGGGTGAGCAGTTCTTC. It translates to CASGGTGGGEQFF.

A word on this clone: A junction boundary mismatches the germline segment, possibly from a read error. The chain has TRBV2 and TRBJ2-1; TRBD2 might be the D (6 bases). The germline V gene encodes CDR1 SNHLY and CDR2 FYNNEI. The CDR3 totals 13 residues. Written as DNA, the CDR3 is TGTGCCAGCAGTAAAGCTAGCGTGGGTGAGCAGTTCTTC. Its protein is CASSKASVGEQFF.

This chain uses TRBV19 with TRBJ1-2, with 7 bases that match TRBD1. Germline V gives CDR1 LNHDA, CDR2 SQIVND (reference sequence). The CDR3 runs 15 residues. The ends lost 5 bases at V and 2 bases at J; junction bases unmatched: 8. CDR3 nucleotides: TGTGCCAGTAGTTCTAAGACAGGGAACAACTATGGCTACACCTTC. Translating it yields CASSSKTGNNYGYTF. Looking up the rest from reference TRBV19 and TRBJ1-2 gives the full variable domain: DGGITQSPKYLFRKEGQNVTLSCEQNLNHDAMYWYRQDPGQGLRLIYYSQIVNDFQKGDIAEGYSVSREKKESFPLTVTSAQKNPTAFYLCASSSKTGNNYGYTFGSGTRLTVV.

This chain connects TRBV6-5 to TRBJ1-3; 10 nucleotides agree with TRBD1. V was pared by 4 bases and J by 3 bases, with 3 bases of the junction left unmatched. The CDR3 totals 15 residues. From germline, CDR1 is MNHEY and CDR2 SVGAGI. CDR3 in amino acids: CASSSGTGDGNTIYF. The CDR3 bases are TGTGCCAGCAGTTCTGGGACAGGGGATGGAAACACCATATATTTT.

The chain couples TRBV5-1 to TRBJ1-2, with 11 bases that match TRBD1. The germline V gene encodes CDR1 SGHRS and CDR2 YFSETQ. Unmatched junction bases numbered 7, after V lost 4 bases and J lost 8 bases. The length of the CDR3 is 14 residues. As DNA, the CDR3 is TGCGCCAGCAGCACAGGACAGGGGGCGCGAGGCTACACCTTC. It encodes CASSTGQGARGYTF.

This clone came up once. V is TRBV7-9 and J is TRBJ1-3; no clear D gene. This CDR3 has 15 residues. V was clipped by 4 bases and J by 0 bases, with 10 bases between them. Germline CDR1 reads SEHNR; CDR2 reads FQNEAQ (reference sequence). CDR3 bases: TGTGCCAGCAGCTCAGGCAGGCTCTCTGGAAACACCATATATTTT. This translates into CASSSGRLSGNTIYF.

The gene calls are TRBV3-1 (or the pseudogene TRBV3-2) and TRBJ2-2; 8 bases match TRBD2. V lost 3 bases, J lost 10 bases, and 10 bases stayed unmatched. This CDR3 region has 15 residues. The germline CDR1 and CDR2 sequences are LGHDT and YNNKEL (reference sequence). The CDR3 DNA sequence: TGTGCCAGCAGCCAGACTTCCGGGGGGGAGGTGGAGCTGTTTTTT. This encodes CASSQTSGGEVELFF.

This clone was recorded once. The chain combines TRBV27 with TRBJ1-1; perhaps TRBD1 as D (6 bases). V lost 6 bases, J lost 3 bases, and 14 bases lay in between. Germline lookup yields CDR1 MNHEY and CDR2 SMNVEV (reference sequence). The CDR3 is made up of 14 amino acids. The CDR3 sequence: CASSHRQAHTEAFF. CDR3 coding DNA: TGTGCCAGCAGCCACCGACAGGCTCACACTGAAGCTTTCTTT.

The table lists this clone with a few counts. The chain carries TRBV21-1 and TRBJ2-2; the D call TRBD1 from the table was never checked on the DNA. TRBV21-1 is a pseudogene segment. The CDR3 consists of 16 residues. The CDR3 loop reads CASKLQGRLYTGELFF. In DNA form, the CDR3 reads TGTGCCAGCAAGCTCCAGGGGCGCTTATACACCGGGGAGCTGTTTTTT.

The J gene is TRBJ2-1, the V gene TRBV12-2; TRBD2 was called by the table and not checked on the DNA. TRBV12-2 is designated a pseudogene. CDR3 size: 16 residues. The CDR3: CASRLEAGSSYNEQFF. CDR3 nucleotide sequence: TGTGCAAGTCGCTTAGAGGCGGGGAGCTCCTACAATGAGCAGTTCTTC.

V gene TRBV4-1 combines with J gene TRBJ2-7; weak D call: TRBD1 (6 bases). CDR3 size: 17 residues. The V end lost 0 bases, the J end lost 4 bases, and 19 bases lay between the germline ends. Germline V gene sequence: CDR1 MGHRA, CDR2 YSYEKL. The CDR3 region is CASSQDKWAGVGYEQYF. Here the CDR3 DNA reads TGCGCCAGCAGCCAAGACAAGTGGGCAGGGGTCGGTTACGAGCAGTACTTC.

The chain uses TRBV7-9 and TRBJ1-3, with 7 nucleotides matching TRBD1. This CDR3 spans 16 amino acids. Per germline, CDR1 SEHNR and CDR2 FQNEAQ (reference sequence). V lost 3 bases and J lost 2; bases outside the gene matches: 7. CDR3 residues: CASSLRGQDPGNTIYF. Here the CDR3 DNA reads TGTGCCAGCAGCTTGAGGGGGCAAGACCCTGGAAACACCATATATTTT.

In the case of this clone: Other DNA sequences of this sample code for an identical CDR3. The CDR3: CASSYSGTGDTEAFF. As DNA, the CDR3 is TGTGCCAGCAGTTACTCCGGAACAGGGGACACTGAAGCTTTCTTT. The chain employs TRBV6-5 and TRBJ1-1, with 7 bases that match TRBD1. The CDR3 is 15 residues long. J gave up 3 bases and V 0 bases, and 4 bases lay outside the gene matches. Germline CDR1 MNHEY, CDR2 SVGAGI.